What follows is one T cell receptor beta chain and its context. The antigen is not known. This entry is derived from a study of Ad26.COV2.S vaccination and SARS-CoV-2 variants. Study results and limitations: Vaccine and placebo groups showed comparable non-spike TCR breadth. Vaccinated individuals (as opposed to placebo recipients) had higher spike-specific TCR breadth. In TCR breadth and depth analyses, total T cell responses may have been underestimated. After vaccination, substantial breadth of spike-specific CD8+ and CD4+ responses was reported.

TCRdb's copy holds only in-frame clones and misses some; the assay was immunoSEQ multiplex PCR. The data contain about 180,000 clones, about 83% of them singletons. V gave up 0 bases and J gave up 5 bases, with 6 bases separating them. The CDR3 totals 13 residues. CDR1 SGHNT and CDR2 YYREEE come from the germline V gene (reference sequence). The chain combines TRBV5-4 with TRBJ2-1; D gene unclear. The TCR originated in a human donor who had recovered from COVID-19. The sequencing used peripheral blood, collected after recovery from COVID-19. Written as DNA, the CDR3 is TGTGCCAGCAGCTTGGCCGTCAACAATGAGCAGTTCTTC. Translated, it gives CASSLAVNNEQFF.